These 17 T cell receptor beta chains were sequenced from one sample in a study of sequential checkpoint blockade in melanoma. The sample's treatment: randomized to nivolumab then ipilimumab (arm A) or the reverse (arm B). TCRdb's copy holds only in-frame clones and misses some; the assay was immunoSEQ multiplex PCR. The table includes under 20,000 clones, 75% to 85% detected once. Sequencing used CD8+ T cells sorted from blood (inferred from file names), obtained from a patient given nivolumab and ipilimumab in sequence. These receptors all stem from a human donor with melanoma.

The chain uses TRBV13 and TRBJ2-1; 15 bases line up with TRBD2. The CDR3 consists of 14 residues. With V trimmed by 5 bases and J by 11 bases, 4 bases remained unmatched. Germline loops: CDR1 PRHDT, CDR2 FYEKMQ (reference sequence). CDR3 DNA sequence: TGTGCCAGCAGCCCCGGACTAGCGGGAGGGAAGCAGTTCTTC. It is translated as CASSPGLAGGKQFF.

This sequence joins TRBV4-1 and TRBJ2-5; weak D call: TRBD1 (5 bases). Trimming pared 0 bases from V and 5 bases from J, leaving 16 bases between. This CDR3 spans 16 amino acids. Germline CDR1 MGHRA, CDR2 YSYEKL. The chain's CDR3 is CASSQDRTTNGETQYF. Written as DNA, the CDR3 is TGCGCCAGCAGCCAAGATCGGACAACAAACGGGGAGACCCAGTACTTC.

This chain connects TRBV19 to TRBJ2-5; D perhaps matches TRBD1 (6 bases). Trimming took 7 bases from V and 2 from J, leaving 17 bases between them. The CDR3 runs 15 residues. CDR1 is LNHDA and CDR2 is SQIVND in the germline V gene (reference sequence). The CDR3 DNA reads TGTGCCAGTAACCCGCAGGGGACAACTCAAGAGACCCAGTACTTC. Translating it yields CASNPQGTTQETQYF.

This clone appeared once. This chain joins TRBV28 and TRBJ2-7, with 8 bases matching TRBD1. From germline, CDR1 is MDHEN and CDR2 SYDVKM. J gave up 6 bases and V 7 bases, and 5 bases lay outside the gene matches. The CDR3 is 12 amino acids. The CDR3 DNA reads TGTGCCAGCACCTCACAGGGGGGCGAGCAGTACTTC. Translating it yields CASTSQGGEQYF. Filled out from reference TRBV28 and TRBJ2-7, the complete variable domain reads DVKVTQSSRYLVKRTGEKVFLECVQDMDHENMFWYRQDPGLGLRLIYFSYDVKMKEKGDIPEGYSVSREKKERFSLILESASTNQTSMYLCASTSQGGEQYFGPGTRLTVT.

This sequence joins TRBV5-6 and TRBJ2-7; 7 nucleotides line up with TRBD1. V trimming: 0 bases; J trimming: 1 base; junction bases outside the gene matches: 1. Germline CDR1 is SGHDT and CDR2 is YYEEEE. CDR3 length: 14 residues. Here the CDR3 DNA reads TGTGCCAGCAGCTTGGTGACAGGGTCCTACGAGCAGTACTTC. Translating gives CASSLVTGSYEQYF.

V usage is TRBV28 and J usage is TRBJ1-4; D is possibly TRBD1 (6 bases). V was shortened by 7 bases and J by 7 bases, with 19 bases between the two germline ends. This CDR3 has 15 residues. CDR1 is MDHEN, CDR2 SYDVKM, per germline. The CDR3 spells CASTHRQGYVEKLFF. The CDR3 nucleotides are TGTGCCAGCACTCATAGGCAGGGGTACGTTGAAAAACTGTTTTTT.

J is TRBJ2-1 and V is TRBV27, with 8 bases that match TRBD1. The ends lost 4 bases at V and 6 bases at J; junction bases unmatched: 5. Per germline, CDR1 MNHEY and CDR2 SMNVEV (reference sequence). The CDR3 sequence is 14 residues long. The CDR3: CASSYDRGINEQFF. CDR3 bases: TGTGCCAGCAGTTACGACAGGGGAATCAATGAGCAGTTCTTC.

This clone was detected a few times. A far larger clone is one nucleotide away, so this likely arose from a read error. V is TRBV7-8 and J is TRBJ2-7; the match to TRBD1 covers 9 bases. Germline values: CDR1 SGHVS, CDR2 FQNEAQ. Trimming cost V 5 bases and J 3 bases; bases outside gene matches: 5. There are 14 residues in the CDR3. This CDR3 is CASSARDRDYEQYF. CDR3 sequence (DNA): TGTGCCAGCAGCGCCCGGGACAGGGACTACGAGCAGTACTTC.

This clone was counted only a few times. V gene TRBV27 combines with J gene TRBJ2-2; no firm D call. The CDR3 length is 14 residues. CDR1 MNHEY and CDR2 SMNVEV come from the germline V gene (reference sequence). The V gene lost 2 bases and the J gene lost 6 bases, with 10 bases spanning the gap. The CDR3 bases are TGTGCCAGCAGTTTACCCCGATCGGCCGGGGAGCTGTTTTTT. Protein product: CASSLPRSAGELFF.

The chain is built from TRBV7-9 and TRBJ1-5; the D gene is possibly TRBD1 (6 bases). The V end was cut by 6 bases, the J end by 5 bases, with 14 bases between. The CDR3 is 14 amino acids. Germline values: CDR1 SEHNR, CDR2 FQNEAQ (reference sequence). Here the CDR3 reads CASRKQGEDQPQHF. The DNA for the CDR3 is TGTGCCAGCAGAAAACAGGGCGAGGATCAGCCCCAGCATTTT.

The rearrangement links TRBV6-6 to TRBJ2-5; 9 bases map to TRBD1. The assigned J gene may be wrong: the sequence end matches TRBJ2-7 better. CDR3 size: 12 residues. The germline gives CDR1 MNHNY, CDR2 SVGAGI (reference sequence). As DNA, the CDR3 is TGTGCCACGGGACAGGGCATCTACGAGCAGTACTTC. This gives the protein CATGQGIYEQYF.

The table lists this clone with a count of one. The gene calls are TRBV7-9 and TRBJ2-1; 9 bases are a match to TRBD2. This CDR3 contains 14 residues. The J segment lost 6 bases and the V segment lost 4 bases, leaving 4 bases of the junction unmatched. The germline V gene has CDR1 SEHNR and CDR2 FQNEAQ (reference sequence). CDR3 protein: CASSSSGGTNEQFF. The CDR3 nucleotides read TGTGCCAGCAGCTCGAGCGGGGGGACCAATGAGCAGTTCTTC.

The chain uses TRBV19 and TRBJ1-2, with TRBD1 as a possible D gene (6 bases). Germline V gives CDR1 LNHDA, CDR2 SQIVND (reference sequence). This CDR3 contains 12 residues. The V gene lost 4 bases and the J gene lost 8 bases, with 11 bases spanning the gap. This chain's CDR3 is CASSTPGGGYTF. CDR3 coding DNA: TGTGCCAGTAGTACCCCGGGGGGCGGCTACACCTTC.

The CDR3 reads CASSLGANVLTF. The CDR3 DNA reads TGTGCCAGTTCCTTAGGGGCCAACGTCCTGACTTTC. This chain uses TRBV19 with TRBJ2-6, with D unresolved. This CDR3 is built from 12 residues. Trimming removed 8 bases from V and 4 bases from J, with 6 bases in between. CDR1 is LNHDA and CDR2 is SQIVND in the germline V gene (reference sequence).

V is TRBV19 and J is TRBJ2-7, with 8 bases aligning to TRBD2. J was trimmed by 7 bases and V by 7 bases; bases with no gene match: 15. The CDR3 spans 15 residues. Looked up from germline, CDR1 is LNHDA and CDR2 is SQIVND (reference sequence). The CDR3 DNA is TGTGCCAGTACCCCAGCGGGGGCCGGTAGACATGAGCAGTACTTC. It codes for CASTPAGAGRHEQYF.

This clone has more than one count but fewer than ten. The rearrangement links TRBV4-2 to TRBJ1-1; D remains ambiguous. V was shortened by 4 bases and J by 0 bases, with 12 bases between the two germline ends. This CDR3 spans 15 amino acids. Per germline, CDR1 LGHNA and CDR2 YNFKEQ. The CDR3 region has the DNA TGTGCCAGCAGCCGGCTGGGTGGGCTGAACACTGAAGCTTTCTTT. Encoded protein: CASSRLGGLNTEAFF.

This clone was observed a few times. CDR3 sequence: CASSTADYYEQYF. For the CDR3, the DNA is TGTGCCAGTAGTACGGCGGACTACTACGAGCAGTACTTC. The V and J genes are TRBV19 and TRBJ2-7; D is possibly TRBD2 (6 bases). The length of the CDR3 is 13 residues. V gave up 4 bases and J gave up 3 bases, with 10 bases separating them. Germline values: CDR1 LNHDA, CDR2 SQIVND (reference sequence). The full variable domain, its missing parts supplied by reference TRBV19 and TRBJ2-7, is DGGITQSPKYLFRKEGQNVTLSCEQNLNHDAMYWYRQDPGQGLRLIYYSQIVNDFQKGDIAEGYSVSREKKESFPLTVTSAQKNPTAFYLCASSTADYYEQYFGPGTRLTVT.